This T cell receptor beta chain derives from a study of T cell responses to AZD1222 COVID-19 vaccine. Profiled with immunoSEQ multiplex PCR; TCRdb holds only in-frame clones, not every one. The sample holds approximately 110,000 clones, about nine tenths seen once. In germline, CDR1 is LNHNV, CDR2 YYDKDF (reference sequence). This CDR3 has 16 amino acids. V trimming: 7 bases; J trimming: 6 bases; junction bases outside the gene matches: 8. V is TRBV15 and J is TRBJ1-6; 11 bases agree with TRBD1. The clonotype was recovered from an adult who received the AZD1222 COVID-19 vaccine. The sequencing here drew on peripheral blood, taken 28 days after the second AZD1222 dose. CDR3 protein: CATKSWTGGLNSPLHF. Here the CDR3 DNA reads TGTGCCACCAAGAGTTGGACAGGGGGCCTTAATTCACCCCTCCACTTT.